This T cell receptor beta chain was captured in a study of tumor and adjacent non-tumor tissue in lung cancer. Study conclusions and caveats: Normal lung showed higher cumulative top 100 clone frequency than tumor.

The library came from three nested PCR rounds adapted from ARM-PCR protocols. TCRdb ran MiXCR on the multiplex PCR reads and lists one entry per CDR3 protein. The table shows some 97,000 distinct CDR3 sequences, with 60% to 80% occurring only once. The table lists this clonotype with a count of one. Its antigen is as yet unknown. The junction differs from germline at one of its ends, possibly a read error. RNA was extracted from bulk tissue without any cell sorting. More than 3 cm separated this lung sample from the edge of the tumor. Chemotherapy-naive patients with new lung cancer underwent thoracic surgery in China, August–November 2014. CDR1 is DFQATT, CDR2 SNEGSKA, per germline (reference sequence). CDR3 size: 13 residues.

This receptor was obtained from a man under 40 with non-small cell lung cancer. Sequencing was carried out using distant non-tumor lung tissue. J is TRBJ2-1 and V is TRBV20-1; 7 nucleotides line up with TRBD2. The CDR3 sequence: CSAPGLPNNDQFF. DNA of the CDR3: TGCAGTGCTCCGGGACTACCCAACAATGATCAGTTCTTC.